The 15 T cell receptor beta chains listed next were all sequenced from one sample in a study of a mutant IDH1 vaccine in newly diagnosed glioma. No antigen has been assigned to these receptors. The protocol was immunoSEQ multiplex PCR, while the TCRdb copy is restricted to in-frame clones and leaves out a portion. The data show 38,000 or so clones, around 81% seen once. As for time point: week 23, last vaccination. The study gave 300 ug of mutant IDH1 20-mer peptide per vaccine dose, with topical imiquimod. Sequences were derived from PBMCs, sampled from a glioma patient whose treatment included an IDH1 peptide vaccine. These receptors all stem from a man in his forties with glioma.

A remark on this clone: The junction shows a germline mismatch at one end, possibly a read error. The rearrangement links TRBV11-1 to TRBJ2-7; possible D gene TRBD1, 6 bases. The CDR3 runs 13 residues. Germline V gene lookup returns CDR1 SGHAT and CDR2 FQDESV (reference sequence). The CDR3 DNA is TGTGCCAGCGGCTTAGGACAGACCTACGAGCAGTACTTC. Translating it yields CASGLGQTYEQYF.

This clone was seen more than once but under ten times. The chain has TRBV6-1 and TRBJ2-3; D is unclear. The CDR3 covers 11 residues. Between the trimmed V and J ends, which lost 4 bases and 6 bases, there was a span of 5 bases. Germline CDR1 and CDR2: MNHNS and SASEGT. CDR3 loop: CASSGGDTQYF. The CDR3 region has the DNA TGTGCCAGCAGTGGTGGGGATACGCAGTATTTT.

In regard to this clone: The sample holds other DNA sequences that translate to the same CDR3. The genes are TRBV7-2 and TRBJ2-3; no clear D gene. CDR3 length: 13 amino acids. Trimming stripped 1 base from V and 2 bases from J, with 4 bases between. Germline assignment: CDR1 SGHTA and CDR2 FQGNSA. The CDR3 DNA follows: TGTGCCAGCAGCTTAGTATTCACAGATACGCAGTATTTT. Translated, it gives CASSLVFTDTQYF.

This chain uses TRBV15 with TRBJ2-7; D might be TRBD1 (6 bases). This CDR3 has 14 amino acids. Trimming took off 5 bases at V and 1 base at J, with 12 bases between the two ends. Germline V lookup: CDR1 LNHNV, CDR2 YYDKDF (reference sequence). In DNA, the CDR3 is TGTGCCACCAGCGGCCGCAGGGGTTCCTACGAGCAGTACTTC. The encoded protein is CATSGRRGSYEQYF.

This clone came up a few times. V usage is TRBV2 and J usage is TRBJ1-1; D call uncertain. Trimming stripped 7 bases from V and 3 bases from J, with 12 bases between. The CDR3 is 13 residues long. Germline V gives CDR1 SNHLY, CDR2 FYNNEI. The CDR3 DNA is TGTGCCAGCATGAGGGAGCTGGACACTGAAGCTTTCTTT. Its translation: CASMRELDTEAFF.

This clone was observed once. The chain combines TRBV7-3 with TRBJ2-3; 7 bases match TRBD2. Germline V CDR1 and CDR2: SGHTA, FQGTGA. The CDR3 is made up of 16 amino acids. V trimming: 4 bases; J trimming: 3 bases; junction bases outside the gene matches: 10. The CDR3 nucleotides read TGTGCCAGCAGCTACCGGGGCGGGAGTGGGACAGATACGCAGTATTTT. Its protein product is CASSYRGGSGTDTQYF.

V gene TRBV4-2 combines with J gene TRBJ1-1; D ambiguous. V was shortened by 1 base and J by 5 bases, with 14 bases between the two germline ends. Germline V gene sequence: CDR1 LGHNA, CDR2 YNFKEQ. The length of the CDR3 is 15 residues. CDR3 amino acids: CASSQVLRIPTEAFF. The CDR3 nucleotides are TGTGCCAGCAGCCAAGTCCTACGTATCCCGACTGAAGCTTTCTTT.

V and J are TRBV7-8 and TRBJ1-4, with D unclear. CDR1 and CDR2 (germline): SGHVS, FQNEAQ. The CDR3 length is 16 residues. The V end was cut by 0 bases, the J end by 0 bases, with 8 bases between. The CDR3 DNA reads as TGTGCCAGCAGCTTAGCGCGTTCTGCAACTAATGAAAAACTGTTTTTT. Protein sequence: CASSLARSATNEKLFF.

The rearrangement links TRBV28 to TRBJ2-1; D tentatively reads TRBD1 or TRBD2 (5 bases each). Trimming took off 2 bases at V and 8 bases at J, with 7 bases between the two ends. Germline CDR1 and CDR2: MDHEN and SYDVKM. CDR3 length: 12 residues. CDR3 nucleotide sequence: TGTGCCAGCAGTTTAGGGGGATATGAGCAGTTCTTC. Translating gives CASSLGGYEQFF. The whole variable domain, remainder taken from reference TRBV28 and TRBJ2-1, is DVKVTQSSRYLVKRTGEKVFLECVQDMDHENMFWYRQDPGLGLRLIYFSYDVKMKEKGDIPEGYSVSREKKERFSLILESASTNQTSMYLCASSLGGYEQFFGPGTRLTVL.

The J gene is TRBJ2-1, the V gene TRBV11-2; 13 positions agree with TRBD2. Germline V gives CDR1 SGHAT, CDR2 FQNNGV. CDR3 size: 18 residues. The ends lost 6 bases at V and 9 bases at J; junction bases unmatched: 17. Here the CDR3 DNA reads TGTGCCAGCAGTTATGGGGGTCCGACTAGCGGGAGGTGGGTTGAGCAGTTCTTC. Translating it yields CASSYGGPTSGRWVEQFF.

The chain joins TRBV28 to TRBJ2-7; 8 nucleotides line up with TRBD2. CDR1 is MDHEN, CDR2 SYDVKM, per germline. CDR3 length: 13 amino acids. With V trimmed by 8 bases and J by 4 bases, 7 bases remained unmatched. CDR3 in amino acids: CASCPSGRYEQYF. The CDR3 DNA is TGTGCCAGCTGCCCTAGCGGGCGGTACGAGCAGTACTTC.

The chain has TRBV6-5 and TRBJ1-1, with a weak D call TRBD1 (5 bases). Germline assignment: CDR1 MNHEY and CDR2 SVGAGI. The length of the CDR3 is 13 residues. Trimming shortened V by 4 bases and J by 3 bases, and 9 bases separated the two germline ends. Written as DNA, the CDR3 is TGTGCCAGCAGTTGGGGAGGGGACACTGAAGCTTTCTTT. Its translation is CASSWGGDTEAFF.

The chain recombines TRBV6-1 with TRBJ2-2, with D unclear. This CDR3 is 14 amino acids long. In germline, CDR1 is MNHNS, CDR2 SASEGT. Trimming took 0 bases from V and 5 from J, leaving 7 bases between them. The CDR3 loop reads CASSEARNTGELFF. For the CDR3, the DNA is TGTGCCAGCAGTGAAGCAAGGAATACCGGGGAGCTGTTTTTT.

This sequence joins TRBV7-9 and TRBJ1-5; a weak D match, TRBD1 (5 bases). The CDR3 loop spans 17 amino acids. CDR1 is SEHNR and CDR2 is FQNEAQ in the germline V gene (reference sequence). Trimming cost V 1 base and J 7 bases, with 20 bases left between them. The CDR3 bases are TGTGCCAGCAGCTTAGGAGCGGCGGGCAGGGTTGGGCAGCCCCAGCATTTT. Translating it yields CASSLGAAGRVGQPQHF.

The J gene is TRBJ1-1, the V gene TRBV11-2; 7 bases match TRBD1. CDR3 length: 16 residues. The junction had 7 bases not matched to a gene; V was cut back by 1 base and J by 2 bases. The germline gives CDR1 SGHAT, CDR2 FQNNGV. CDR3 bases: TGTGCCAGCAGCTTAGTCAGGACAGGAGTCAACACTGAAGCTTTCTTT. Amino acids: CASSLVRTGVNTEAFF.